The T cell receptor beta chain under discussion was sequenced for a study of identical twins. Points from the study as a whole: Zero-insertion results could be subject to partial confounding by invariant MAIT and iNKT cells. Conclusions relied on cross-sectional statistical analysis, not following the same donors. While abundant cord blood beta clonotypes carried fewer insertions, memory repertoires showed no such pattern.

A universal primer site arose from template switching, and cDNA bore unique molecular identifiers. TCRdb reprocessed the 5' RACE reads via MiXCR and lists one record per CDR3 protein. The table records 500,000 to 650,000 distinct CDR3 sequences, about 7% of them present only once. Germline loops: CDR1 MNHNS, CDR2 SASEGT. This CDR3 spans 14 amino acids. V was clipped by 6 bases and J by 10 bases, with 19 bases between them. This clonotype came up a few times. Its target is unknown. The same sample was also studied in work on yellow fever vaccine responses in identical twins.

The rearrangement links TRBV6-1 to TRBJ2-1; maybe TRBD2 (6 bases). The source of this sequence is a woman aged 18 to 35 in good health. The sequenced material came from PBMCs. DNA of the CDR3: TGTGCCAGCAGCCCGGGAGAAAAACCGTGGGAGCAGTTCTTC. Translated: CASSPGEKPWEQFF.